The 11 T cell receptor beta chains listed next were all sequenced from one sample in a study of blood T cell repertoires in COVID-19. Measured with immunoSEQ multiplex PCR; TCRdb has only the in-frame clones, and not every one. The profile shows roughly 230,000 clones, approximately 80% of them singletons. The source material was peripheral blood. The receptors shown here come from a woman in her forties or fifties with acute or convalescent COVID-19.

This clone came up a few times. The CDR3 DNA reads as TGTGCCAGCAGCCCCGGGACAGGGCTCTGGGGCTACACCTTC. This codes for CASSPGTGLWGYTF. The V call is TRBV7-2, the J call TRBJ1-2; 9 bases agree with TRBD1. The CDR3 sequence is 14 residues long. CDR1 is SGHTA and CDR2 is FQGNSA in the germline V gene. V gave up 5 bases and J gave up 8 bases; unmatched junction bases: 9.

The chain combines TRBV3-1 (or the pseudogene TRBV3-2) with TRBJ2-7, with D possibly TRBD2 on 6 matching bases. Germline V gene data show CDR1 as LGHDT and CDR2 as YNNKEL (reference sequence). V was trimmed by 5 bases and J by 6 bases, leaving 14 bases between them. The CDR3 has 13 residues. The CDR3 nucleotides read TGTGCCAGCAGCGGGACTCTCGAGGGCGAGCAGTACTTC. Its translation is CASSGTLEGEQYF.

This CDR3 is CASSDSAGIHGYTF. The CDR3 bases are TGTGCCAGCAGTGACTCTGCAGGGATCCATGGCTACACCTTC. V usage is TRBV6-4 and J usage is TRBJ1-2; TRBD1 is a possible D gene (5 bases). Germline CDR1 MRHNA, CDR2 SNTAGT. The CDR3 length is 14 residues. Between the trimmed V and J ends, which lost 0 bases and 6 bases, there was a span of 11 bases.

This clone has more than one count but fewer than ten. V and J are TRBV2 and TRBJ1-3; D remains unclear. Germline V gives CDR1 SNHLY, CDR2 FYNNEI. The CDR3 runs to 11 residues. V lost 9 bases, J lost 4 bases, and 7 bases lay in between. In DNA form, the CDR3 reads TGTGCCAGTGCGGGGGGAAACACCATATATTTT. Translated: CASAGGNTIYF.

The chain links TRBV19 to TRBJ2-7, with 8 positions matching TRBD1. CDR1 and CDR2 (germline): LNHDA, SQIVND (reference sequence). The CDR3 is made up of 15 amino acids. The trim removed 7 bases at V and 0 bases at J, leaving 8 bases unmatched. The CDR3 sequence is CASTTGTGSSYEQYF. As DNA, the CDR3 is TGTGCCAGTACTACGGGGACAGGAAGCTCCTACGAGCAGTACTTC.

This clone was counted once. This rearrangement joins TRBV29-1 to TRBJ1-2; 8 nucleotides match TRBD1. V was pared by 5 bases and J by 2 bases, with 13 bases of the junction left unmatched. This CDR3 is 16 amino acids long. Germline lookup yields CDR1 SQVTM and CDR2 ANQGSEA. The CDR3 protein is CSVSVPNDRGNYGYTF. The DNA of the CDR3 is TGCAGCGTTTCGGTCCCGAATGACAGGGGCAACTATGGCTACACCTTC.

V usage is TRBV11-3 and J usage is TRBJ2-1; TRBD2 matches 8 bases. The CDR3 extends over 13 amino acids. CDR1 SGHNT and CDR2 YENEEA come from the germline V gene. V gave up 6 bases and J gave up 9 bases; unmatched junction bases: 7. In nucleotides, the CDR3 is TGTGCCAGCAGTCCAGCGGGGGCCGGTGAGCAGTTCTTC. Translating gives CASSPAGAGEQFF.

This chain joins TRBV5-1 and TRBJ2-1; D might be TRBD2 (5 bases). Trimming shortened V by 10 bases and J by 3 bases, and 17 bases separated the two germline ends. In germline, CDR1 is SGHRS, CDR2 YFSETQ. This CDR3 has 14 amino acids. The chain's CDR3 is CAASTGSDYNEQFF. In DNA, the CDR3 is TGCGCCGCATCGACGGGGTCGGACTACAATGAGCAGTTCTTC.

The V and J genes are TRBV5-4 and TRBJ2-5, with TRBD2 identical over 10 bases. CDR1 is SGHNT and CDR2 is YYREEE in the germline V gene (reference sequence). V was clipped by 0 bases and J by 5 bases; unmatched bases: 1. The CDR3 length is 14 residues. CDR3 bases: TGTGCCAGCAGCTTGGAGCGGGGGGGTGAGACCCAGTACTTC. Residues: CASSLERGGETQYF.

In its sample, this clone was seen once. This chain joins TRBV5-6 and TRBJ1-2, with a weak D call TRBD1 (6 bases). From germline, CDR1 is SGHDT and CDR2 YYEEEE. This CDR3 comprises 14 residues. Trimming took 7 bases from V and 10 from J, leaving 23 bases between them. CDR3 nucleotide sequence: TGTGCCAGCCGACCCACCGGGGGGGGCCCCTTCTACACCTTC. It specifies CASRPTGGGPFYTF.

The chain carries TRBV5-1 and TRBJ2-1; 9 bases are a match to TRBD2. The V gene end was trimmed by 8 bases and the J gene end by 16 bases; junction bases not matched to a gene: 13. This CDR3 spans 12 amino acids. Germline V gives CDR1 SGHRS, CDR2 YFSETQ. The CDR3 is CASSPELAGRFF. The CDR3 coding sequence is TGCGCCAGTTCCCCGGAACTAGCGGGTAGATTCTTC.